This T cell receptor beta chain is drawn from a study of beta chain features in type 1 diabetes. General study results and limits: A moderate, significant TCRB CDR3 shortening appeared in type 1 diabetes across four CD4+ subsets.

Trimming took 5 bases from V and 2 from J; bases not matched to a gene: 4. The length of the CDR3 is 15 residues. Germline V gives CDR1 SGHRS, CDR2 YFSETQ. Expressed TCRB transcripts were sequenced because the entire RNA isolate underwent reverse transcription. Repertoires were generated with immunoSEQ multiplex PCR, while TCRdb's copy carries only in-frame clones and drops some. The sample holds fewer than 900,000 clones, under 20% seen once. Of note for this clone: Its antigen is undetermined.

The sample comprised naive CD4+ T cells from blood. This sequence joins TRBV5-1 and TRBJ2-1, with 10 bases fitting TRBD2. This sequence originates from a woman aged 18-29 years in good health. In nucleotides, the CDR3 is TGCGCCAGCAGTCGAGCGGGAGGGCCCTACAATGAGCAGTTCTTC. This sequence encodes CASSRAGGPYNEQFF.